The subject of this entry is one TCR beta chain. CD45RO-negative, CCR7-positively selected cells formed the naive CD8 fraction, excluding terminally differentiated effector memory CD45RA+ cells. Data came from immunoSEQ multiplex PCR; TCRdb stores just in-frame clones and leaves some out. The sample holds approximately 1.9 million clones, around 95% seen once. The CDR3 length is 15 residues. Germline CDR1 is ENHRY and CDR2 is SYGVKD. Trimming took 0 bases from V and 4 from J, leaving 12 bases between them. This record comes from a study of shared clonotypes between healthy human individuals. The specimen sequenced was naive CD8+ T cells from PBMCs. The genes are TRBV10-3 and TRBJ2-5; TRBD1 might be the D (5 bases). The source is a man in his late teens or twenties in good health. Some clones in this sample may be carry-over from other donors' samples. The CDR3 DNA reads TGTGCCATCAGTGAGTCCCAGGGTATCGGAGAGACCCAGTACTTC. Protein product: CAISESQGIGETQYF.